Below, 22 T cell receptor beta chains from the same sample are listed, as sequenced in a study of T-cell memory formation after mild COVID-19. Via MiXCR, TCRdb re-called the 5' RACE reads, giving one row per CDR3 protein. Among roughly 370,000 distinct CDR3 sequences listed, about a sixth were seen once. Sequencing was done on a sample of PBMCs or a T cell subset sorted from them (not recorded which). The source of these receptors is a man between 18 and 29 years old who had mild COVID-19 (a few samples of this study predate the infection). Cell type and time point are not known.

The rearrangement uses TRBV6-2 or TRBV6-3 and TRBJ2-4; possible D gene TRBD2, 5 bases. Germline V CDR1 and CDR2: MNHEY, SVGEGT. Between the trimmed V and J ends, which lost 0 bases and 1 base, there was a span of 7 bases. The CDR3 is 15 amino acids. The CDR3: CASSYSRGAKNIQYF. The CDR3 bases are TGTGCCAGCAGTTACTCGAGAGGGGCCAAAAACATTCAGTACTTC.

The rearrangement links TRBV7-2 to TRBJ1-2; no firm D call. The length of the CDR3 is 14 residues. Germline V gene sequence: CDR1 SGHTA, CDR2 FQGNSA. V was clipped by 7 bases and J by 0 bases, with 12 bases between them. CDR3 DNA: TGTGCCAGCACGCAGGTTTCAGCTAACTATGGCTACACCTTC. Amino acids: CASTQVSANYGYTF.

There are a few counts of this clonotype. The chain has TRBV5-1 and TRBJ1-4; the D is unclear. The CDR3 is made up of 15 amino acids. Trimming took off 1 base at V and 0 bases at J, with 7 bases between the two ends. CDR1 is SGHRS and CDR2 is YFSETQ in the germline V gene. CDR3 in DNA: TGCGCCAGCAGCTTGCTACCCTCAACTAATGAAAAACTGTTTTTT. This translates into CASSLLPSTNEKLFF.

This clonotype was seen only a few times. The chain has TRBV4-1 and TRBJ2-7; D possibly uses TRBD1 or TRBD2 (5 bases each). Germline CDR1 and CDR2: MGHRA and YSYEKL. The CDR3 contains 14 residues. Trimming stripped 4 bases from V and 2 bases from J, with 12 bases between. In nucleotides, the CDR3 is TGCGCCAGCAGCCGGGGGACGGAGACCTACGAGCAGTACTTC. Its translation is CASSRGTETYEQYF.

The gene calls are TRBV2 and TRBJ2-5; D ambiguous. Trimming cost V 4 bases and J 5 bases, with 8 bases left between them. CDR1 and CDR2 from the germline V gene are SNHLY and FYNNEI. CDR3 length: 12 amino acids. The CDR3 sequence is CASSALRETQYF. For the CDR3, the DNA is TGTGCCAGCAGTGCCTTACGGGAGACCCAGTACTTC.

V usage is TRBV6-1 and J usage is TRBJ1-5; D is perhaps TRBD1 (5 bases). Trimming removed 8 bases at V and 8 bases at J, with 16 bases between. There are 13 residues in the CDR3. CDR1 is MNHNS, CDR2 SASEGT, per germline. CDR3 region: CASGGGAREPQHF. CDR3 DNA sequence: TGTGCCAGCGGGGGGGGTGCAAGGGAGCCCCAGCATTTT.

The chain combines TRBV5-1 with TRBJ1-4, with TRBD1 matching 9 bases. Germline V gene data show CDR1 as SGHRS and CDR2 as YFSETQ. The CDR3 loop spans 17 amino acids. The V gene end was trimmed by 4 bases and the J gene end by 4 bases; junction bases not matched to a gene: 11. DNA of the CDR3: TGCGCCAGCAGCCCGGGGCCCCCGGGACAGGGTAATGAAAAACTGTTTTTT. It yields the protein CASSPGPPGQGNEKLFF. Variable domain in full (rest from reference TRBV5-1 and TRBJ1-4): KAGVTQTPRYLIKTRGQQVTLSCSPISGHRSVSWYQQTPGQGLQFLFEYFSETQRNKGNFPGRFSGRQFSNSRSEMNVSTLELGDSALYLCASSPGPPGQGNEKLFFGSGTQLSVL.

The CDR3 DNA sequence: TGTGCCATCAGGAGGACAGGGGAGGCAGATACGCAGTATTTT. Translating gives CAIRRTGEADTQYF. The V call is TRBV10-3, the J call TRBJ2-3; 9 nucleotides line up with TRBD1. The CDR3 has 14 residues. V shed 6 bases and J 4 bases; nucleotides not matched to a gene: 5. Germline V CDR1 and CDR2: ENHRY, SYGVKD.

This clonotype was counted ten times or more. V usage is TRBV7-9 and J usage is TRBJ2-3, with 8 bases aligning to TRBD1. CDR1 is SEHNR, CDR2 FQNEAQ, per germline (reference sequence). The CDR3 extends over 14 amino acids. Unmatched junction bases numbered 5, after V lost 3 bases and J lost 6 bases. The CDR3 loop is CASSLTGDMDTQYF. CDR3 coding DNA: TGTGCCAGCAGCTTGACAGGGGATATGGATACGCAGTATTTT.

This clonotype has more than one count but fewer than ten. V and J are TRBV11-2 and TRBJ1-2; D unclear. With 2 bases removed from V and 0 bases from J, the gap between germline ends came to 7 bases. Germline values: CDR1 SGHAT, CDR2 FQNNGV. This CDR3 contains 14 residues. CDR3 DNA sequence: TGTGCCAGCAGCTTATCGGCTACTAACTATGGCTACACCTTC. Its protein product is CASSLSATNYGYTF.

This clonotype was counted a few times. The chain recombines TRBV25-1 with TRBJ1-4; TRBD1 matches at 11 bases. This CDR3 comprises 16 residues. Per germline, CDR1 MGHDK and CDR2 SYGVNS. V lost 3 bases, J lost 3 bases, and 3 bases stayed unmatched. The CDR3 reads CASSDPGQGANEKLFF. CDR3 sequence (DNA): TGTGCCAGCAGTGATCCGGGACAGGGGGCTAATGAAAAACTGTTTTTT. Drawing the rest from reference TRBV25-1 and TRBJ1-4, the complete variable domain is EADIYQTPRYLVIGTGKKITLECSQTMGHDKMYWYQQDPGMELHLIHYSYGVNSTEKGDLSSESTVSRIRTEHFPLTLESARPSHTSQYLCASSDPGQGANEKLFFGSGTQLSVL.

This clonotype has just a few counts. V and J are TRBV5-6 and TRBJ2-5, with a weak D call TRBD2 (6 bases). Germline V gene sequence: CDR1 SGHDT, CDR2 YYEEEE. CDR3 size: 16 residues. The V end was cut by 4 bases, the J end by 4 bases, with 20 bases between. This CDR3 is CASSAPWSGRGETQYF. In DNA, the CDR3 is TGTGCCAGCAGCGCACCCTGGAGCGGGCGGGGAGAGACCCAGTACTTC.

The chain combines TRBV7-9 with TRBJ2-1, with D maybe TRBD1 (6 bases). In germline, CDR1 is SEHNR, CDR2 FQNEAQ (reference sequence). Between the trimmed V and J ends, which lost 5 bases and 12 bases, there was a span of 11 bases. The CDR3 consists of 11 residues. The CDR3 DNA reads TGTGCCAGCAGCGAGGGGGTAGGGCAGTTCTTC. Protein sequence: CASSEGVGQFF. Full variable domain (remainder filled in from reference TRBV7-9 and TRBJ2-1): DTGVSQNPRHKITKRGQNVTFRCDPISEHNRLYWYRQTLGQGPEFLTYFQNEAQLEKSRLLSDRFSAERPKGSFSTLEIQRTEQGDSAMYLCASSEGVGQFFGPGTRLTVL.

The chain carries TRBV24-1 and TRBJ2-2; 8 nucleotides agree with TRBD1. Germline V gives CDR1 KGHDR, CDR2 SFDVKD. The CDR3 has 13 residues. V gave up 5 bases and J gave up 6 bases; unmatched junction bases: 1. CDR3 in amino acids: CATSAGGPGELFF. The CDR3 DNA reads as TGTGCCACCAGTGCAGGGGGCCCCGGGGAGCTGTTTTTT.

The chain carries TRBV7-6 and TRBJ1-2; D ambiguous. The CDR3 runs to 15 residues. Germline CDR1 and CDR2: SGHVS and FNYEAQ. Trimming shortened V by 0 bases and J by 0 bases, and 8 bases separated the two germline ends. The CDR3 DNA reads TGTGCCAGCAGCTTAGCGCCCGCTACTAACTATGGCTACACCTTC. Amino acids: CASSLAPATNYGYTF.

The chain has TRBV29-1 and TRBJ1-1, with D unclear. V gave up 4 bases and J gave up 2 bases, with 11 bases separating them. CDR1 is SQVTM, CDR2 ANQGSEA, per germline. The CDR3 consists of 13 residues. CDR3 amino acids: CSVGTVPNTEAFF. The DNA of the CDR3 is TGCAGCGTTGGTACCGTACCTAACACTGAAGCTTTCTTT.

This clonotype has a handful of counts. The gene calls are TRBV20-1 and TRBJ1-5; possibly TRBD1 for D (5 bases). Trimming took off 6 bases at V and 12 bases at J, with 18 bases between the two ends. In germline, CDR1 is DFQATT, CDR2 SNEGSKA (reference sequence). CDR3 length: 12 amino acids. CDR3 sequence (DNA): TGCAGTGCCCGCGGACAAAATCCCAGCCAGCATTTT. Amino acids: CSARGQNPSQHF.

There are many counts of this clonotype. This chain joins TRBV5-1 and TRBJ2-2; the D is unclear. Germline CDR1 SGHRS, CDR2 YFSETQ. The V and J ends lost 4 bases and 4 bases respectively, with 17 bases between them. The CDR3 length is 16 residues. The CDR3 protein is CASSVFEKLSTGELFF. CDR3 DNA sequence: TGCGCCAGCAGCGTGTTCGAGAAATTGAGCACCGGGGAGCTGTTTTTT.

In this sample, this clonotype turned up a few times. The CDR3 nucleotides read TGTGCCAGCAGTCATTGGGAGGTAGCTGCAGGCACTGAAGCTTTCTTT. Its protein product is CASSHWEVAAGTEAFF. This chain joins TRBV12-3 or TRBV12-4 and TRBJ1-1, with unresolved D. This CDR3 has 16 amino acids. V lost 5 bases and J lost 4, with 20 bases in between.

This clonotype has only a few counts. For the CDR3, the DNA is TGTGCCAGCAGTAGACAGGGAACTGAAGCTTTCTTT. Translation: CASSRQGTEAFF. The chain combines TRBV12-3 or TRBV12-4 with TRBJ1-1; TRBD1 agrees at 7 bases. The CDR3 runs 12 residues. V shed 5 bases and J 5 bases; nucleotides not matched to a gene: 2.

CDR3 sequence reads: CASSHFRGARNYEQYF. DNA of the CDR3: TGTGCCAGCAGCCATTTTAGGGGAGCGAGGAACTACGAGCAGTACTTC. The rearrangement links TRBV6-2 or TRBV6-3 to TRBJ2-7; D may correspond to TRBD1 or TRBD2 (5 bases each). From germline, CDR1 is MNHEY and CDR2 SVGEGT. Trimming cost V 6 bases and J 3 bases, with 21 bases left between them. The CDR3 is made up of 16 amino acids.

V usage is TRBV11-1 and J usage is TRBJ1-1; no firm D call. CDR1 and CDR2 (germline): SGHAT, FQDESV (reference sequence). The CDR3 contains 14 residues. V gave up 5 bases and J gave up 5 bases, with 15 bases separating them. The chain's CDR3 is CASSRYREGTEAFF. The CDR3 DNA follows: TGTGCCAGCAGCCGTTATCGGGAAGGAACTGAAGCTTTCTTT.